The source of this T cell receptor beta chain is a study of blood T cell repertoires in COVID-19. Overall study: COVID-19 samples from acute and convalescent phases originated in the United States, Italy and Spain. The cDNA or gDNA used as material had been derived from T cells, B-cell-depleted T cells, or PBMCs.

This clone appeared once. Authors' methods: Amplification from reference gene primers served as the basis for estimated nucleated cell counts. The method was immunoSEQ multiplex PCR; TCRdb's version includes in-frame clones alone and lacks a portion of them. That table supplies the V and J calls and clone size; D and trimming were determined from the DNA. The sample shows about 65,000 clones, roughly 80% of them seen only once. CDR1 is SGHDN, CDR2 FVKESK, per germline. This CDR3 has 17 residues. V lost 0 bases and J 7 bases, leaving 19 bases between the germline ends. The V call is TRBV14, the J call TRBJ2-1; TRBD1 is a possible D gene (6 bases). The sequenced sample consisted of peripheral blood. This receptor was obtained from a human donor in a cohort sampled during active COVID-19. This CDR3 is CASSQDWAGVWRNEQFF. The CDR3 DNA reads TGTGCCAGCAGCCAAGATTGGGCAGGGGTTTGGAGGAATGAGCAGTTCTTC.